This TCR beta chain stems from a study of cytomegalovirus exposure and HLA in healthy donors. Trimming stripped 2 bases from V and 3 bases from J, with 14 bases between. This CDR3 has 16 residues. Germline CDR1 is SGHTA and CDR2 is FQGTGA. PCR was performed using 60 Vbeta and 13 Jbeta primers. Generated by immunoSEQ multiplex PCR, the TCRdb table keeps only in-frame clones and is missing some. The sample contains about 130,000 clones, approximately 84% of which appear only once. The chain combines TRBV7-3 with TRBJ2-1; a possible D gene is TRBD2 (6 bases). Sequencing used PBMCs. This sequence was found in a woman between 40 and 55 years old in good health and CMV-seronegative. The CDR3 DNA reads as TGTGCCAGCAGCTTAGGAACCAAAGCGGGCTACAATGAGCAGTTCTTC. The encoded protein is CASSLGTKAGYNEQFF.